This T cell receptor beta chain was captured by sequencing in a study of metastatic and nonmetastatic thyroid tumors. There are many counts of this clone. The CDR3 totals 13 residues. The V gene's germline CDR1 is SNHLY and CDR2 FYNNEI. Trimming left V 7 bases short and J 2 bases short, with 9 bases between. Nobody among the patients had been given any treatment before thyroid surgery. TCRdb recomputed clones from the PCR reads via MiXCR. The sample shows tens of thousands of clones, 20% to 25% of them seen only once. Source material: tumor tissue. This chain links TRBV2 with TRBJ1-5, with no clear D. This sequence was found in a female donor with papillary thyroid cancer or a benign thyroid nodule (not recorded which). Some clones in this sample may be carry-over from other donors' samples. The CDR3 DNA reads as TGTGCCAGCAACCGGTGGGGCAATCAGCCCCAGCATTTT. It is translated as CASNRWGNQPQHF.